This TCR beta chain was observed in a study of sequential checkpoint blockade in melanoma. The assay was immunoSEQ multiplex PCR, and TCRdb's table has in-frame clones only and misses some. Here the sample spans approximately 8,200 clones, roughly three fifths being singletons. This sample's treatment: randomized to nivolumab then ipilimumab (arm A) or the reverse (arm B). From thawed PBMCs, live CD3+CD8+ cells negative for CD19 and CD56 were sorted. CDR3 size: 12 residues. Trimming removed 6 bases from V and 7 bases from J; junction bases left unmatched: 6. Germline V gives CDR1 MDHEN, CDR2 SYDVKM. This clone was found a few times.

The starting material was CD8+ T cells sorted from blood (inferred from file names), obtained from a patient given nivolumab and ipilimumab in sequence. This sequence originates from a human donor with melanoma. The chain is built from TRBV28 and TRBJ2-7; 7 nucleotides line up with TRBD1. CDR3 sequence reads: CASRQGSEEQYF. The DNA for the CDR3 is TGTGCCAGCAGACAGGGGTCTGAAGAGCAGTACTTC.